These T cell receptor beta chains were read from a single sample in a study of post-analysis software for immune sequencing data. Using its own MiXCR run on the PCR reads, TCRdb lists one record per CDR3 protein. The sample holds 750,000 to 950,000 distinct CDR3 sequences, roughly 50% seen once. Sequenced: blood. These receptors all stem from a girl aged 10 to 17 with multiple sclerosis. Both conserved end residues are part of each CDR3. The order of the fields is D gene, V gene, clone size, J gene, CDR3 DNA, CDR3 protein. D genes are given only for firm matches. Size tells how often a clone was seen (once, few, many) or the class of an expanded clone, and some rows leave it out.

d_call: -
v_call: TRBV29-1
clone_size: -
j_call: TRBJ1-2
cdr3_nt: TGCAGCGGGAGGTTTGCCCCCGATTATGGCTACACCTTC
cdr3_aa: CSGRFAPDYGYTF

d_call: TRBD1
v_call: TRBV6-5
clone_size: few
j_call: TRBJ2-1
cdr3_nt: TGTGCCAGCAGAAGACAGGGGGGGAATGAGCAGTTCTTC
cdr3_aa: CASRRQGGNEQFF

d_call: -
v_call: TRBV4-1
clone_size: -
j_call: TRBJ2-6
cdr3_nt: TGCGCCAGCAGCCAAGTGGGGGGGCGAGTGTCTGGGGCCAACGTCCTGACTTTC
cdr3_aa: CASSQVGGRVSGANVLTF

d_call: TRBD1
v_call: TRBV7-9
clone_size: -
j_call: TRBJ1-2
cdr3_nt: TGTGCCAGCAGCTTAGAATCAGGGGGGAACTATGGCTACACCTTC
cdr3_aa: CASSLESGGNYGYTF

d_call: TRBD1
v_call: TRBV29-1
clone_size: -
j_call: TRBJ2-6
cdr3_nt: TGCAGCGTTGGGACAGGCAACGTCCTGACTTTC
cdr3_aa: CSVGTGNVLTF

d_call: -
v_call: TRBV7-9
clone_size: -
j_call: TRBJ2-3
cdr3_nt: TGTGCCAGCAGCAACCGTAGCGGAGCTAGCACAGATACGCAGTATTTT
cdr3_aa: CASSNRSGASTDTQYF

d_call: -
v_call: TRBV28
clone_size: -
j_call: TRBJ2-5
cdr3_nt: TGTGCCAGCAGTTTACCGAACGCAGGAGAGACCCAGTACTTC
cdr3_aa: CASSLPNAGETQYF

d_call: -
v_call: TRBV11-3
clone_size: few
j_call: TRBJ2-5
cdr3_nt: TGTGCCAGCAGCTCCCGTACGGAAGAGACCCAGTACTTC
cdr3_aa: CASSSRTEETQYF

d_call: -
v_call: TRBV15
clone_size: -
j_call: TRBJ2-4
cdr3_nt: TGTGCCACCAGCAGAGATAGAGGGAACATTCGGTACTTC
cdr3_aa: CATSRDRGNIRYF

d_call: -
v_call: TRBV29-1
clone_size: few
j_call: TRBJ2-7
cdr3_nt: TGCAGCGTTGAAATCGCGGGAAAGCAGTACTTC
cdr3_aa: CSVEIAGKQYF

d_call: -
v_call: TRBV20-1
clone_size: -
j_call: TRBJ1-1
cdr3_nt: TGCAGTGCTATAACCCTTATGAACACTGAAGCTTTCTTT
cdr3_aa: CSAITLMNTEAFF

d_call: -
v_call: TRBV12-3/TRBV12-4
clone_size: once
j_call: TRBJ1-1
cdr3_nt: TGTGCCAGCAGTTTAGGCCCTACAGGGAGGTTTGCTGAAGCTTTCTTT
cdr3_aa: CASSLGPTGRFAEAFF

d_call: -
v_call: TRBV30
clone_size: -
j_call: TRBJ2-4
cdr3_nt: TGTGCCTGGAGTGTAACTAGGGTCGCCATTCAGTACTTC
cdr3_aa: CAWSVTRVAIQYF

d_call: -
v_call: TRBV20-1
clone_size: -
j_call: TRBJ1-2
cdr3_nt: TGCAGTGCTAGGCGGGGATGGGGTGGCTACACCTTC
cdr3_aa: CSARRGWGGYTF

d_call: -
v_call: TRBV14
clone_size: -
j_call: TRBJ2-1
cdr3_nt: TGTGCCAGCAGCCAAGTCAGGGGCGATGAGCAGTTCTTC
cdr3_aa: CASSQVRGDEQFF

d_call: TRBD1
v_call: TRBV4-1
clone_size: -
j_call: TRBJ1-6
cdr3_nt: TGCGCCAGCAGCCAAGAGGTGGGACAGGGATATTCACCCCTCCACTTT
cdr3_aa: CASSQEVGQGYSPLHF

d_call: -
v_call: TRBV7-2
clone_size: few
j_call: TRBJ1-2
cdr3_nt: TGTGCCAGCAGCTCATACGGGGCTGGCTACACCTTC
cdr3_aa: CASSSYGAGYTF

d_call: -
v_call: TRBV7-3
clone_size: -
j_call: TRBJ2-7
cdr3_nt: TGTGCCAGCAGCTCAAAAATGGGGACCTACGAGCAGTACTTC
cdr3_aa: CASSSKMGTYEQYF

d_call: -
v_call: TRBV4-2
clone_size: -
j_call: TRBJ1-1
cdr3_nt: TGTGCCAGCAGCCAAGGGGTAAGCACTGAAGCTTTCTTT
cdr3_aa: CASSQGVSTEAFF

d_call: TRBD2
v_call: TRBV7-6
clone_size: -
j_call: TRBJ2-3
cdr3_nt: TGTGCCCTGGCGGGGACTAGCGGGGGGGACACGCAGTATTTT
cdr3_aa: CALAGTSGGDTQYF

d_call: TRBD1
v_call: TRBV12-3/TRBV12-4
clone_size: -
j_call: TRBJ1-1
cdr3_nt: TGTGCCAGCCTCCCCCCACAGGGGGTGAGAACTGAAGCTTTCTTT
cdr3_aa: CASLPPQGVRTEAFF

d_call: -
v_call: TRBV20-1
clone_size: few
j_call: TRBJ2-7
cdr3_nt: TGCAGTGCTAGAGGGACATTGGGTCCTTCCTACGAGCAGTACTTC
cdr3_aa: CSARGTLGPSYEQYF

d_call: TRBD2
v_call: TRBV20-1
clone_size: -
j_call: TRBJ2-3
cdr3_nt: TGCAGTGCTAGTAGGGGACTACTCACAGATACGCAGTATTTT
cdr3_aa: CSASRGLLTDTQYF

d_call: TRBD1
v_call: TRBV3-1
clone_size: -
j_call: TRBJ2-7
cdr3_nt: TGTGCCAGCAGCCAGAGACAGGGTCGGGAGCAGTACTTC
cdr3_aa: CASSQRQGREQYF

d_call: TRBD2
v_call: TRBV18
clone_size: few
j_call: TRBJ2-3
cdr3_nt: TGTGCCAGCTCACCAAGGACTAGCGGGGGCACAGATACGCAGTATTTT
cdr3_aa: CASSPRTSGGTDTQYF

d_call: TRBD2
v_call: TRBV20-1
clone_size: -
j_call: TRBJ2-7
cdr3_nt: TGCAGTGCTAGCACCCCTAGCGGGAGAGACGAGCAGTACTTC
cdr3_aa: CSASTPSGRDEQYF

d_call: TRBD1
v_call: TRBV10-2
clone_size: -
j_call: TRBJ2-5
cdr3_nt: TGCGCCAGCAGTGATCGTCCAGGGGGCTGGGAGACCCAGTACTTC
cdr3_aa: CASSDRPGGWETQYF

d_call: -
v_call: TRBV20-1
clone_size: -
j_call: TRBJ2-5
cdr3_nt: TGCAGTGCTAAGTTCATAGAGACCCAGTACTTC
cdr3_aa: CSAKFIETQYF

d_call: -
v_call: TRBV20-1
clone_size: -
j_call: TRBJ2-5
cdr3_nt: TGCAGTGCAAGGCCCGGGGGAAAGGGAGAGACCCAGTACTTC
cdr3_aa: CSARPGGKGETQYF

d_call: TRBD1
v_call: TRBV20-1
clone_size: -
j_call: TRBJ2-7
cdr3_nt: TGCAGTGCTAGCCACAGGGGGCTAGGCCGCGAGCAGTACTTC
cdr3_aa: CSASHRGLGREQYF

d_call: TRBD1
v_call: TRBV5-5
clone_size: once
j_call: TRBJ2-1
cdr3_nt: TGTGCCAGCAGCCCCGGGACAGGGGCACACAATGAGCAGTTCTTC
cdr3_aa: CASSPGTGAHNEQFF

d_call: TRBD1
v_call: TRBV11-1
clone_size: -
j_call: TRBJ2-7
cdr3_nt: TGTGCCAGCAGCAGTCGACAGGGGGCTGGCTACGAGCAGTACTTC
cdr3_aa: CASSSRQGAGYEQYF

d_call: -
v_call: TRBV20-1
clone_size: -
j_call: TRBJ2-7
cdr3_nt: TGCAGTGCTAGAGATCATGCGTTACCGAACTACGAGCAGTACTTC
cdr3_aa: CSARDHALPNYEQYF

d_call: TRBD1
v_call: TRBV29-1
clone_size: few
j_call: TRBJ1-2
cdr3_nt: TGCAGCGACGCAAACAGGGGAACCTACACCTTC
cdr3_aa: CSDANRGTYTF

d_call: -
v_call: TRBV10-1
clone_size: -
j_call: TRBJ1-2
cdr3_nt: TGCGCCAGCAGGGAGTCGTCCTATAACTATGGCTACACCTTC
cdr3_aa: CASRESSYNYGYTF

d_call: -
v_call: TRBV29-1
clone_size: few
j_call: TRBJ1-1
cdr3_nt: TGCAGCGTTGGGGGGAAACTAAAAACTGAAGCTTTCTTT
cdr3_aa: CSVGGKLKTEAFF

d_call: -
v_call: TRBV28
clone_size: -
j_call: TRBJ1-2
cdr3_nt: TGTGCCAGCGATGGAAGGCCAAACTATGGCTACACCTTC
cdr3_aa: CASDGRPNYGYTF

d_call: TRBD1
v_call: TRBV5-1
clone_size: -
j_call: TRBJ1-2
cdr3_nt: TGCGCCAGCAGCCCAGGACAGGGGAGTAGAGAAGGCTACACCTTC
cdr3_aa: CASSPGQGSREGYTF

d_call: TRBD1
v_call: TRBV6-5
clone_size: -
j_call: TRBJ1-2
cdr3_nt: TGTGCCAGCAGTTCACAGGGGGCGCTGATGTATGGCTACACCTTC
cdr3_aa: CASSSQGALMYGYTF